This T cell receptor beta chain was found in a study of CD8+ T cells in alopecia areata. On the study more broadly: Tofacitinib was taken orally by treated patients, and the dose was 5 to 10 mg twice daily. Notes on the study in general: Normal-skin resident alphabeta T cells also appear among scalp sample sequences. During tofacitinib treatment, many expanded lesional clones remained in scalp and blood.

Extracted RNA was reverse transcribed into cDNA, the sequencing template. TCRdb's table, derived via immunoSEQ multiplex PCR, lists solely in-frame clones and lacks some. The table includes about 200,000 clones, less than 45% detected once. Documented treatment: oral pan-JAK inhibitor, 5-10 mg twice daily. Germline CDR1 and CDR2: KGHSH and LQKENI. This CDR3 is 16 amino acids long. V was trimmed by 1 base and J by 4 bases, leaving 17 bases between them. Note on this clone: Antigen specificity is unknown.

The clonotype comes from a human donor with alopecia areata. This specimen was CD4+ T cells sorted from blood, taken at approximately week 34, from a patient treated with tofacitinib. This chain links TRBV18 with TRBJ2-7; possibly TRBD1 or TRBD2 for D (5 bases each). This CDR3 is CASSPLGRRGKYEQYF. As DNA, the CDR3 is TGTGCCAGCTCACCACTAGGCCGTCGGGGCAAGTACGAGCAGTACTTC. Together with reference TRBV18 and TRBJ2-7, the CDR3 gives the full variable domain: NAGVMQNPRHLVRRRGQEARLRCSPMKGHSHVYWYRQLPEEGLKFMVYLQKENIIDESGMPKERFSAEFPKEGPSILRIQQVVRGDSAAYFCASSPLGRRGKYEQYFGPGTRLTVT.